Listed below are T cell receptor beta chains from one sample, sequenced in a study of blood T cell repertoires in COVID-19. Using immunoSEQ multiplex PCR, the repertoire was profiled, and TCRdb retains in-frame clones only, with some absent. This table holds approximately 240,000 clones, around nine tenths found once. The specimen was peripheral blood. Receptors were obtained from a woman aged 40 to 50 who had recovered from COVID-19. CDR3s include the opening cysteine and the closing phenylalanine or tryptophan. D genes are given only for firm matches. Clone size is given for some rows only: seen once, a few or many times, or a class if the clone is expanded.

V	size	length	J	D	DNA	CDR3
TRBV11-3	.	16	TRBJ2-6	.	TGTGCCAGCAGGAAAAGGGGGGGCGCTGGGGCCAACGTCCTGACTTTC	CASRKRGGAGANVLTF
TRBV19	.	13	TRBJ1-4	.	TGTGCCAGTAGTAGGGGGGGTAATGAAAAACTGTTTTTT	CASSRGGNEKLFF
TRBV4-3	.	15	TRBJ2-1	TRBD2	TGCGCCAGCAGCGGGCGGGGGGGCACTTACAATGAGCAGTTCTTC	CASSGRGGTYNEQFF
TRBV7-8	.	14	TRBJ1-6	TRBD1	TGTGCCAGCAGCCAAGACAGGGGGAATTCACCCCTCCACTTT	CASSQDRGNSPLHF
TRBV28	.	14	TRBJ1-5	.	TGTGCCAGCAGTTCTGGCAGACTTTATCAGCCCCAGCATTTT	CASSSGRLYQPQHF
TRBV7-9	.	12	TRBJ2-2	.	TGTGCCAGCACCCAGACCAGGGGGGAGCTGTTTTTT	CASTQTRGELFF
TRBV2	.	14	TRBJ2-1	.	TGTGCCAGCATTTCCTGGGGCAAAGACAATGAGCAGTTCTTC	CASISWGKDNEQFF
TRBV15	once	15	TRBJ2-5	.	TGTGCCACCAGTATTATCAGTCTAGGTCAAGAGACCCAGTACTTC	CATSIISLGQETQYF
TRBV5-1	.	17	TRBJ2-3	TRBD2	TGCGCCAGCAGCTTGGAGACTAGCGGGGGACCCACAGATACGCAGTATTTT	CASSLETSGGPTDTQYF
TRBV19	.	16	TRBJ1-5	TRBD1	TGTGCCAGTAGTATTGGGACAGCGTGGAGCAATCAGCCCCAGCATTTT	CASSIGTAWSNQPQHF
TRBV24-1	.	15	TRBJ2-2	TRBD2	TGTGCCACCGATTCCGGGACTACGAACACCGGGGAGCTGTTTTTT	CATDSGTTNTGELFF
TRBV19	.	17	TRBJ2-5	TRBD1	TGTGCCAGTAGTATATCCTGGACAGGGGGCGAAAAGGAGACCCAGTACTTC	CASSISWTGGEKETQYF
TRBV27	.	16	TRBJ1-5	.	TGTGCCAGCAGTTTATCGATACAGGAAAGGGGTCAGCCCCAGCATTTT	CASSLSIQERGQPQHF
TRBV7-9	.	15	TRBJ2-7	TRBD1	TGTGCCAGCAGACTACAGACAGGGGGCCCGAGTGAGCAGTACTTC	CASRLQTGGPSEQYF
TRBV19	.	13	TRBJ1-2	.	TGTGCCAGTAGTATAGACCCAAACTATGGCTACACCTTC	CASSIDPNYGYTF
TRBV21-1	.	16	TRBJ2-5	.	TGTGCCAGCAGCAAAGGTTTCGGGGATCTCCAAGAGACCCAGTACTTC	CASSKGFGDLQETQYF
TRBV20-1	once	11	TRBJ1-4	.	TGCAGTGCTAGGTGGGGGGTAAAACTGTTTTTT	CSARWGVKLFF
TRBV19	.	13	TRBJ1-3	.	TGTGCCAGTACCGGGACTCCTGGAAACACCATATATTTT	CASTGTPGNTIYF
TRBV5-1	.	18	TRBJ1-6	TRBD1	TGCGCCAGCAGCGAATACGGGACAGGGAGCTCCTATAATTCACCCCTCCACTTT	CASSEYGTGSSYNSPLHF
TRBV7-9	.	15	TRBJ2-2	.	TGTGCCAGCAGCCCCCAGTTTTTGTCACCCGGGGAGCTGTTTTTT	CASSPQFLSPGELFF
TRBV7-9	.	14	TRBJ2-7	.	TGTGCCAGCACCTCGGAACAGGGTCTAGGGGAGCAGTACTTC	CASTSEQGLGEQYF
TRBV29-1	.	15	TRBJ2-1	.	TGCAGCGAGGCGCCCTTAGACAGCTCCTACAATGAGCAGTTCTTC	CSEAPLDSSYNEQFF
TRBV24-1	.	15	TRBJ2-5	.	TGTGCCACCAGTGACCGGGACTTAGGTTGGGGGACCCAGTACTTC	CATSDRDLGWGTQYF
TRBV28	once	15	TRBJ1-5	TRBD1	TGTGCCAGCAGTTTGATACAGGGGGCGAATCAGCCCCAGCATTTT	CASSLIQGANQPQHF
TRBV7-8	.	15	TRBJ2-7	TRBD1	TGTGCCAGCAGCTTAGTCGTGGGACAGGGGAACGAGCAGTACTTC	CASSLVVGQGNEQYF
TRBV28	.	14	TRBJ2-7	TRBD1	TGTGCCAGCAGGCCCGGGACAGGGAGGTACGAGCAGTACTTC	CASRPGTGRYEQYF
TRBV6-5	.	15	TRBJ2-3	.	TGTGCCAGCAGTTATGGGGGGACTAGCACAGATACGCAGTATTTT	CASSYGGTSTDTQYF
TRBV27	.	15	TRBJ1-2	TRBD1	TGTGCCAGCAGTTTACTCGGGACAGGGGTCCCTGGCTACACCTTC	CASSLLGTGVPGYTF